This is a list of T cell receptor beta chains from one sample in a study of blood T cell repertoires in COVID-19. Profiling relied on immunoSEQ multiplex PCR, and the TCRdb table lists in-frame clones only, not all of them. The table has about 150,000 clones, 80% to 90% seen once. The sequenced material came from peripheral blood. These receptors originate from a man aged 55 to 70 with active or convalescent COVID-19. The CDR3 runs from the conserved cysteine through the conserved F or W. Each record gives: V gene, clone size, D gene, J gene, CDR3 DNA, CDR3 protein. A D gene is named only where the DNA matches it firmly. Expanded clones are given a class, and other clones once, few, many or no size at all.

V: TRBV7-9; size: -; D: -; J: TRBJ1-2; DNA: TGTGCCAGCAGCTTAGTGGGGGCTGAGTTGGCTGGCTACACCTTC; CDR3: CASSLVGAELAGYTF
V: TRBV15; size: -; D: -; J: TRBJ1-2; DNA: TGTGCCACCAGCAGAGAAGCTAACTATGACTACACCTTC; CDR3: CATSREANYDYTF
V: TRBV3-1/TRBV3-2; size: -; D: -; J: TRBJ1-4; DNA: TGTGCCAGCAGCCAAAGAGGAGGTGAAAAACTGTTTTTT; CDR3: CASSQRGGEKLFF
V: TRBV28; size: -; D: -; J: TRBJ1-2; DNA: TGTGCCAGCAGTAGTCCCATTGCCCCGGGAGGCTACACCTTC; CDR3: CASSSPIAPGGYTF
V: TRBV18; size: -; D: -; J: TRBJ1-5; DNA: TGTGCCAGCTCACCCTCGGGACTCAGGAATCAGCCCCAGCATTTT; CDR3: CASSPSGLRNQPQHF
V: TRBV28; size: -; D: -; J: TRBJ2-5; DNA: TGTGCCAGCAGTTTTCCCCAGCGGGCCGGGGAGACCCAGTACTTC; CDR3: CASSFPQRAGETQYF
V: TRBV10-2; size: -; D: TRBD1; J: TRBJ1-1; DNA: TGCGCCAGCCAGACACAGGGGGGAGAAGCTTTCTTT; CDR3: CASQTQGGEAFF
V: TRBV15; size: once; D: -; J: TRBJ1-1; DNA: TGTGCCACCAGCAGACTCGTGAACACTGAAGCTTTCTTT; CDR3: CATSRLVNTEAFF
V: TRBV5-1; size: -; D: TRBD1; J: TRBJ1-2; DNA: TGCGCCAGCAGAATTCGGACAAGTCGGACAGGGAACTATGGCTACACCTTC; CDR3: CASRIRTSRTGNYGYTF
V: TRBV20-1; size: -; D: -; J: TRBJ1-2; DNA: TGCAGTGCTGGGGGCCCGGGGGGCTACACCTTC; CDR3: CSAGGPGGYTF
V: TRBV19; size: -; D: TRBD1; J: TRBJ2-3; DNA: TGTGCCAGTAGTCGGGACAGCCGATGGGCGGATACGCAGTATTTT; CDR3: CASSRDSRWADTQYF
V: TRBV19; size: few; D: TRBD2; J: TRBJ2-1; DNA: TGTGCCAGTAGTTCTCCGGGACTAGATCTGACCAATGAGCAGTTCTTC; CDR3: CASSSPGLDLTNEQFF
V: TRBV27; size: -; D: -; J: TRBJ1-1; DNA: TGTGCCAGCAGTTTAAACGGGGTCACTGAAGCTTTCTTT; CDR3: CASSLNGVTEAFF
V: TRBV6-5; size: -; D: -; J: TRBJ1-1; DNA: TGTGCCAGCCGCGCGGGCGGAGCCGAGCTCACTGAAGCTTTCTTT; CDR3: CASRAGGAELTEAFF
V: TRBV27; size: once; D: TRBD2; J: TRBJ2-1; DNA: TGTGCCAGCAGTTTTACGGGACTAGTCTACAATGAGCAGTTCTTC; CDR3: CASSFTGLVYNEQFF
V: TRBV19; size: -; D: TRBD1; J: TRBJ1-1; DNA: TGTGCCAGTAGGTGGGACAGGGGCACTGAAGCTTTCTTT; CDR3: CASRWDRGTEAFF
V: TRBV18; size: -; D: -; J: TRBJ1-4; DNA: TGTGCCAGCTCACCGCAGCAGGGGAGTGAAGAAAAACTGTTTTTT; CDR3: CASSPQQGSEEKLFF
V: TRBV18; size: -; D: TRBD1; J: TRBJ2-1; DNA: TGTGCCAGCTCACGCGCTGGTAAGACAGGGGCGGCTTACAATGAGCAGTTCTTC; CDR3: CASSRAGKTGAAYNEQFF
V: TRBV5-6; size: -; D: TRBD2; J: TRBJ2-3; DNA: TGTGCCAGCAGCCCGGGACTAGCGGGAGATACGCAGTATTTT; CDR3: CASSPGLAGDTQYF
V: TRBV7-2; size: -; D: -; J: TRBJ2-6; DNA: TGTGCCAGCAGCCCCCAACTCGAGAGTTCTGGGGCCAACGTCCTGACTTTC; CDR3: CASSPQLESSGANVLTF
V: TRBV10-3; size: -; D: -; J: TRBJ2-1; DNA: TGTGCCATCAGTGAGTCAAGGGGAACGGATGAGCAGTTCTTC; CDR3: CAISESRGTDEQFF
V: TRBV6-5; size: -; D: -; J: TRBJ2-7; DNA: TGTGCCAGCAGTAGTCACAGGGTTGCCGAGCAGTACTTC; CDR3: CASSSHRVAEQYF
V: TRBV2; size: -; D: -; J: TRBJ1-6; DNA: TGTGCCAGCAGTGAAACGGGGGATAATAATTCACCCCTCCACTTT; CDR3: CASSETGDNNSPLHF
V: TRBV5-6; size: -; D: -; J: TRBJ1-5; DNA: TGTGCCAGCAGCCGACTGTTTAGCAATCAGCCCCAGCATTTT; CDR3: CASSRLFSNQPQHF
V: TRBV7-3; size: -; D: -; J: TRBJ2-1; DNA: TGTGCCAGCAGCTTAAATGGAGGGCCTGAGCAGTTCTTC; CDR3: CASSLNGGPEQFF
V: TRBV6-5; size: -; D: -; J: TRBJ1-5; DNA: TGTGCCAGCGGATTGAGGTCCAATCAGCCCCAGCATTTT; CDR3: CASGLRSNQPQHF
V: TRBV7-6; size: -; D: TRBD1; J: TRBJ2-7; DNA: TGTGCCAGCAGCTTAAAGACGGACAGGGTAATTCCCTACGAGCAGTACTTC; CDR3: CASSLKTDRVIPYEQYF
V: TRBV19; size: -; D: TRBD1; J: TRBJ1-1; DNA: TGTGCCAGTAGGACAGGGGACTCCTCCGGAACTGAAGCTTTCTTT; CDR3: CASRTGDSSGTEAFF
V: TRBV2; size: -; D: -; J: TRBJ1-2; DNA: TGTGCCAGCAGTCCCACAGGGATTGGCGGCTACACCTTC; CDR3: CASSPTGIGGYTF
V: TRBV6-1; size: few; D: -; J: TRBJ1-5; DNA: TGTGCCAGCAGTGAACAGGGACACCACAATCAGCCCCAGCATTTT; CDR3: CASSEQGHHNQPQHF
V: TRBV6-5; size: -; D: -; J: TRBJ2-7; DNA: TGTGCCAGCGCGGACAGCGTGAACTCCTACGAGCAGTACTTC; CDR3: CASADSVNSYEQYF
V: TRBV28; size: -; D: -; J: TRBJ1-1; DNA: TGTGCCAGCACAGGGAGGTGGAACACTGAAGCTTTCTTT; CDR3: CASTGRWNTEAFF
V: TRBV6-5; size: -; D: TRBD1; J: TRBJ1-1; DNA: TGTGCCAGCAGTTACGGAGGGGGCCGGGACACTGAAGCTTTCTTT; CDR3: CASSYGGGRDTEAFF
V: TRBV6-4; size: -; D: -; J: TRBJ2-3; DNA: TGTGCCAGCAGTGTGTACCAGAACACAGATACGCAGTATTTT; CDR3: CASSVYQNTDTQYF
V: TRBV7-2; size: -; D: -; J: TRBJ1-6; DNA: TGTGCCAGCAGCTTGAGGACAGAGAATTCACCCCTCCACTTT; CDR3: CASSLRTENSPLHF
V: TRBV2; size: -; D: TRBD2; J: TRBJ2-1; DNA: TGTGCCAGCAGTGCTCGCGGGAGTGGCGATGAGCAGTTCTTC; CDR3: CASSARGSGDEQFF
V: TRBV12-2; size: few; D: -; J: TRBJ1-1; DNA: TGTGCAAGTCGCTGCAACCCCCCGGTGTCCACTGAAGCTTTCTTT; CDR3: CASRCNPPVSTEAFF
V: TRBV24-1; size: -; D: TRBD1; J: TRBJ2-3; DNA: TGTGCCACCAGCCGGACAGGGGACGGCGCTAGCACAGATACGCAGTATTTT; CDR3: CATSRTGDGASTDTQYF
V: TRBV29-1; size: few; D: -; J: TRBJ2-5; DNA: TGCAGCGTTGACAGGTCGCAGACCCAGTACTTC; CDR3: CSVDRSQTQYF
V: TRBV4-1; size: -; D: -; J: TRBJ2-2; DNA: TGCGCCAGCAGCCTGAAGACCCGGGGGTCAAACACCGGGGAGCTGTTTTTT; CDR3: CASSLKTRGSNTGELFF
V: TRBV10-3; size: -; D: TRBD1; J: TRBJ1-3; DNA: TGTGCCATCAGTGACCCGGGGCAGGGGGAAGGAAACACCATATATTTT; CDR3: CAISDPGQGEGNTIYF
V: TRBV6-6; size: -; D: TRBD2; J: TRBJ2-1; DNA: TGTGCCAGCAGTTACTCCCCTCGACTAGCGGGGGGTTATGCGATCTTC; CDR3: CASSYSPRLAGGYAIF
V: TRBV7-9; size: once; D: -; J: TRBJ1-4; DNA: TGTGCCAGCAGCCAAGGAGCAACAAATGAAAAACTGTTTTTT; CDR3: CASSQGATNEKLFF
V: TRBV28; size: -; D: -; J: TRBJ1-1; DNA: TGTGCCAGCAGTCTGACAAGGAACACTGAAGCTTTCTTT; CDR3: CASSLTRNTEAFF
V: TRBV4-3; size: -; D: -; J: TRBJ1-1; DNA: TGCGCCAGCAGCCAAGACGGACAGCCGAACACTGAAGCTTTCTTT; CDR3: CASSQDGQPNTEAFF
V: TRBV11-2; size: -; D: -; J: TRBJ1-2; DNA: TGTGCCAGCAGCTTAACGGGCTATGGCTACACCTTC; CDR3: CASSLTGYGYTF
V: TRBV6-4; size: -; D: TRBD1; J: TRBJ1-2; DNA: TGTGCCAGCAGTGACTCAGCGACAGGGTACGGCTACACCTTC; CDR3: CASSDSATGYGYTF
V: TRBV7-8; size: -; D: -; J: TRBJ1-2; DNA: TGTGCCAGCAGCCACGGAACGGGTTTGGATGGCTACACCTTC; CDR3: CASSHGTGLDGYTF
V: TRBV7-2; size: -; D: TRBD2; J: TRBJ2-5; DNA: TGTGCCAGCAGCTTACCCCGTTTGATGAGCGGGAGGGTTGAAAAGACCCAGTACTTC; CDR3: CASSLPRLMSGRVEKTQYF
V: TRBV5-5; size: once; D: -; J: TRBJ1-3; DNA: TGTGCCAGCAGGTCTACAGCCAGCTCTGGAAACACCATATATTTT; CDR3: CASRSTASSGNTIYF
V: TRBV7-9; size: -; D: TRBD1; J: TRBJ1-3; DNA: TGTGCCAGCAGCTCCTCCGGGACAGGGTCCGGAAACACCATATATTTT; CDR3: CASSSSGTGSGNTIYF
V: TRBV29-1; size: -; D: -; J: TRBJ1-2; DNA: TGCAGCGTTGAAGATCTCAGGGTCTATGGCTACACCTTC; CDR3: CSVEDLRVYGYTF
V: TRBV5-4; size: -; D: TRBD2; J: TRBJ2-2; DNA: TGTGCCAGCAGCTCTGGACTAGCGGGAGGTTACACCGGGGAGCTGTTTTTT; CDR3: CASSSGLAGGYTGELFF
V: TRBV5-4; size: -; D: -; J: TRBJ2-7; DNA: TGTGCCAGCAGCTCACCTCGGGACTCGTACGAGCAGTACTTC; CDR3: CASSSPRDSYEQYF
V: TRBV7-2; size: -; D: -; J: TRBJ2-2; DNA: TGTGCCAGCAGCTTAGCACTCCACGGGGAGCTGTTTTTT; CDR3: CASSLALHGELFF
V: TRBV12-3/TRBV12-4; size: -; D: -; J: TRBJ2-7; DNA: TGTGCCAGCAGTCCCGGGTCCGAGCAGTACTTC; CDR3: CASSPGSEQYF
V: TRBV7-2; size: -; D: -; J: TRBJ1-2; DNA: TGTGCCAGCAGCTTCCGAGGGGGTAGTGGCTACACCTTC; CDR3: CASSFRGGSGYTF